The T cell receptor (beta chain) described here comes from a study of siplizumab effects on memory and regulatory T cells. As for the study in general: Either no drug or siplizumab at around 1 ug/mL was used in mixed lymphocyte reactions that were paired. Overall study results and limits: Siplizumab caused a significant drop in alloreactive sequences traceable to unstimulated CD4+ memory cells. Suppression by proliferating Tregs derived from siplizumab cultures was not verified.

Assayed TCR templates numbered about 10^5 for each sample. This table comes from immunoSEQ multiplex PCR, and its TCRdb copy is limited to in-frame clones, with some not included. This table holds 3,500 to 5,500 clones, roughly 50% found once. Cells of the mixed lymphocyte reaction were cocultured at 37 degrees C for 5 to 6 days. This clone was observed a few times. The antigen is unknown. This CDR3 is built from 15 residues. Germline assignment: CDR1 MGHDK and CDR2 SYGVNS. The ends lost 0 bases at V and 10 bases at J; junction bases unmatched: 5. The receptor was isolated from a human donor in good health; the cells came from an allogeneic mixed lymphocyte reaction. Some clones in this sample may be carry-over from other donors' samples. The rearrangement joins TRBV25-1 to TRBJ1-6, with 8 positions matching TRBD1. The specimen sequenced was CFSE-low (dividing) CD4+ T cells sorted from an allogeneic mixed lymphocyte reaction. The CDR3: CASSEYRGQRSPLHF. The CDR3 coding sequence is TGTGCCAGCAGTGAATACAGGGGGCAGAGGTCACCCCTCCACTTT. The full variable domain, completed using reference TRBV25-1 and TRBJ1-6, is EADIYQTPRYLVIGTGKKITLECSQTMGHDKMYWYQQDPGMELHLIHYSYGVNSTEKGDLSSESTVSRIRTEHFPLTLESARPSHTSQYLCASSEYRGQRSPLHFGNGTRLTVT.